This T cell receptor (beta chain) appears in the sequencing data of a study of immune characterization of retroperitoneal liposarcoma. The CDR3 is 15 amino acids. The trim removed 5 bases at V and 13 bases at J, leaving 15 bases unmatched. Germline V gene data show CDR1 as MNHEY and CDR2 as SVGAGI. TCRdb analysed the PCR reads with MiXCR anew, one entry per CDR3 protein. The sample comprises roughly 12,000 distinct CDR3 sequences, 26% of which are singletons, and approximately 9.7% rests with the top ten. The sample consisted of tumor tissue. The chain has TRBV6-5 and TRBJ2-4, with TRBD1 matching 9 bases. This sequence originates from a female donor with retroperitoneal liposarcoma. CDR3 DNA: TGTGCCAGCAGTAATACAGGGGGCGCAGATGGTGAGCAGTACTTC. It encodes CASSNTGGADGEQYF.